This T cell receptor (beta chain) comes out of a study of long-term antiretroviral therapy in people with HIV. Study conclusions and caveats: Narrower CDR3 length ranges marked HIV repertoires relative to controls.

Concerning this clone: Its antigen remains unidentified.

At the survey level, the v3.0 immunoSEQ assay was run. Only in-frame clones appear in the TCRdb table, and some are missing; sequencing was by immunoSEQ multiplex PCR. Of tens of thousands of clones detected, roughly 84% appear once; the ten largest clones hold 6.5% to 10%. Germline assignment: CDR1 DFQATT and CDR2 SNEGSKA (reference sequence). V was shortened by 3 bases and J by 11 bases, with 12 bases between the two germline ends. The CDR3 spans 11 residues. V usage is TRBV20-1 and J usage is TRBJ2-3; D unresolved. The sample here was unsorted PBMCs, taken 0.2 years before starting antiretroviral therapy. The source is a man aged 18 to 35 with HIV. DNA of the CDR3: TGCAGTGCTAGGGAGTCGACTGTGCAGTATTTT. It is translated as CSARESTVQYF.